One sample yielded the 31 T cell receptor beta chains listed below, sequenced in a study of early T cells in non-severe SARS-CoV-2 infection (dated by TCRdb to 2020 to 2022). Library generation was performed with 5' RACE. Sequencer: NextSeq 500. TCRdb handled the public reads itself, with Q25 trimming in fastp and clone calling in MiXCR, and kept productive beta chains. Each entry is one CDR3 protein sequence, shown with its most common DNA and genes. This sample holds about 79,000 distinct CDR3 sequences; approximately 10% were observed only once. The biggest ten clones account for around 4.7% of the sample. The sample consisted of whole blood. The receptor source for this set is an adult who was a healthcare worker with PCR-confirmed SARS-CoV-2 infection or an uninfected control (not recorded which).

CDR3 loop: CSASDRNNEQFF. CDR3 DNA sequence: TGCAGTGCTTCAGACAGGAACAATGAGCAGTTCTTC. The J gene is TRBJ2-1, the V gene TRBV20-1; D may be TRBD1 (6 bases). CDR1 DFQATT and CDR2 SNEGSKA come from the germline V gene (reference sequence). Between the trimmed V and J ends, which lost 5 bases and 5 bases, there was a span of 10 bases. The CDR3 is made up of 12 amino acids.

This clonotype was seen ten or more times. V gene TRBV24-1 combines with J gene TRBJ1-5; D is unclear. This CDR3 has 13 residues. Deletions cut 6 bases from V and 4 bases from J, with 9 bases between. Germline CDR1 and CDR2: KGHDR and SFDVKD. CDR3 region: CATSRAENQPQHF. The CDR3 DNA sequence: TGTGCCACCAGTCGGGCGGAAAATCAGCCCCAGCATTTT.

This clonotype turned up a few times. The chain recombines TRBV7-2 with TRBJ2-5; 14 nucleotides line up with TRBD2. CDR1 is SGHTA, CDR2 FQGNSA, per germline. CDR3 length: 15 amino acids. Losses at the gene ends were 4 bases for V and 4 bases for J; bases not matched to a gene: 2. The CDR3 bases are TGTGCCAGCAGCTCCGGGACTAGCGGGGGAGAGACCCAGTACTTC. Protein product: CASSSGTSGGETQYF.

This clonotype was detected ten times or more. The chain joins TRBV20-1 to TRBJ2-7; TRBD1 matches 11 bases. The CDR3 loop spans 14 amino acids. V lost 0 bases, J lost 7 bases, and 5 bases stayed unmatched. Germline V gene sequence: CDR1 DFQATT, CDR2 SNEGSKA (reference sequence). In DNA, the CDR3 is TGCAGTGCTAGAGATGGGGACAGGGGGTATGAGCAGTACTTC. Amino acid sequence: CSARDGDRGYEQYF.

The table lists this clonotype with many counts. This chain joins TRBV7-9 and TRBJ1-2, with D possibly being TRBD1 (5 bases). Germline V lookup: CDR1 SEHNR, CDR2 FQNEAQ (reference sequence). V lost 4 bases, J lost 4 bases, and 19 bases lay in between. The CDR3 has 16 residues. The CDR3 sequence is CASSSTTDYGGYGYTF. CDR3 in DNA: TGTGCCAGCAGCTCGACGACAGACTATGGGGGCTATGGCTACACCTTC. Full variable domain (outside the CDR3, taken from reference TRBV7-9 and TRBJ1-2): DTGVSQNPRHKITKRGQNVTFRCDPISEHNRLYWYRQTLGQGPEFLTYFQNEAQLEKSRLLSDRFSAERPKGSFSTLEIQRTEQGDSAMYLCASSSTTDYGGYGYTFGSGTRLTVV.

This clonotype showed up just a few times. The V call is TRBV6-6, the J call TRBJ1-1; no firm D call. In germline, CDR1 is MNHNY, CDR2 SVGAGI (reference sequence). There are 14 residues in the CDR3. The V and J ends lost 7 bases and 1 base respectively, with 13 bases between them. The DNA of the CDR3 is TGTGCCAGCACCCAAACAGTTTCGAACACTGAAGCTTTCTTT. It specifies CASTQTVSNTEAFF.

This clonotype was observed a handful of times. The chain carries TRBV9 and TRBJ2-5, with unresolved D. CDR1 is SGDLS and CDR2 is YYNGEE in the germline V gene. The CDR3 covers 13 residues. Trimming pared 2 bases from V and 5 bases from J, leaving 10 bases between. DNA of the CDR3: TGTGCCAGCAGCGTGACCCCCGACGAGACCCAGTACTTC. Protein product: CASSVTPDETQYF.

This clonotype came up many times. This chain connects TRBV29-1 to TRBJ2-7; no clear D gene. There are 11 residues in the CDR3. The V gene's germline CDR1 is SQVTM and CDR2 ANQGSEA. The V gene lost 2 bases and the J gene lost 3 bases, with 5 bases spanning the gap. The CDR3 DNA reads TGCAGCGTTGAATACAGCTACGAGCAGTACTTC. It is translated as CSVEYSYEQYF.

This clonotype has just a few counts. The chain is built from TRBV2 and TRBJ2-5, with 11 bases identical to TRBD2. Germline CDR1 and CDR2: SNHLY and FYNNEI. The V and J ends lost 8 bases and 5 bases, in that order; junction bases with no gene match: 10. The CDR3 sequence is 15 residues long. In DNA form, the CDR3 reads TGTGCCAGCCGTCTTTTAGCGGGGGGGATGGAGACCCAGTACTTC. Residues: CASRLLAGGMETQYF.

This sequence joins TRBV2 and TRBJ2-2; a weak D match, TRBD1 (6 bases). The CDR3 consists of 13 residues. V shed 7 bases and J shed 4 bases, with 10 bases lying between them. The germline CDR1 and CDR2 sequences are SNHLY and FYNNEI. The CDR3 DNA reads TGTGCCAGCAACAGGGCGGGCACCGGGGAGCTGTTTTTT. Amino acid sequence: CASNRAGTGELFF.

In this sample, this clonotype turned up many times. The chain couples TRBV20-1 to TRBJ2-3; D gene unclear. CDR3 size: 15 residues. The germline V gene encodes CDR1 DFQATT and CDR2 SNEGSKA (reference sequence). V shed 2 bases and J shed 4 bases, with 16 bases lying between them. CDR3 sequence reads: CSARPPSRRADTQYF. The CDR3 DNA is TGCAGTGCTAGACCCCCTAGTAGGAGAGCAGATACGCAGTATTTT.

The rearrangement uses TRBV2 and TRBJ2-7; tentative D call: TRBD1 (5 bases). V was shortened by 5 bases and J by 3 bases, with 11 bases between the two germline ends. This CDR3 has 13 amino acids. Germline values: CDR1 SNHLY, CDR2 FYNNEI. The CDR3 DNA reads as TGTGCCAGCAGTACTGACAGCCACTACGAGCAGTACTTC. Translated: CASSTDSHYEQYF.

Worth noting for this clonotype: It may be a read error: a sequence one base away is much more abundant. The chain couples TRBV5-1 to TRBJ1-3; tentatively, D is TRBD1 (5 bases). Germline lookup yields CDR1 SGHRS and CDR2 YFSETQ. There are 16 residues in the CDR3. CDR3 region: CASSLQGGASGDTIYF. Here the CDR3 DNA reads TGCGCCAGCAGCTTGCAAGGAGGGGCCTCTGGAGACACCATATATTTT.

The table lists this clonotype with many counts. The genes are TRBV5-4 and TRBJ2-1; 9 bases are a match to TRBD2. Trimming at V came to 0 bases and at J to 0 bases, leaving 7 bases not matched to a gene. CDR3 length: 18 residues. Germline-derived CDR1 and CDR2 are SGHNT and YYREEE (reference sequence). The CDR3 DNA follows: TGTGCCAGCAGCTTGGTTAGCGGGGGCCCAAGCTCCTACAATGAGCAGTTCTTC. Translation gives CASSLVSGGPSSYNEQFF.

This clonotype was found a few times. This rearrangement joins TRBV5-4 to TRBJ1-1, with 7 bases matching TRBD1. This CDR3 has 13 amino acids. The V gene's germline CDR1 is SGHNT and CDR2 YYREEE (reference sequence). With V trimmed by 4 bases and J by 3 bases, 3 bases remained unmatched. The CDR3 sequence is CASSITGDTEAFF. CDR3 coding DNA: TGTGCCAGCAGCATAACAGGGGACACTGAAGCTTTCTTT.

The sample holds a few counts of this clonotype. The rearrangement uses TRBV5-1 and TRBJ1-1, with unresolved D. The CDR3 extends over 15 amino acids. From germline, CDR1 is SGHRS and CDR2 YFSETQ. V was cut by 7 bases and J by 0 bases, with 16 bases left in between. The CDR3 DNA reads as TGCGCCAGCCCCGTAGACTTTAATATGAACACTGAAGCTTTCTTT. Translating it yields CASPVDFNMNTEAFF. Full variable domain (rest looked up from reference TRBV5-1 and TRBJ1-1): KAGVTQTPRYLIKTRGQQVTLSCSPISGHRSVSWYQQTPGQGLQFLFEYFSETQRNKGNFPGRFSGRQFSNSRSEMNVSTLELGDSALYLCASPVDFNMNTEAFFGQGTRLTVV.

Sample share makes this clonotype medium-sized. The chain links TRBV5-6 to TRBJ2-3, with 8 bases identical to TRBD2. Germline loops: CDR1 SGHDT, CDR2 YYEEEE. V lost 4 bases and J lost 6; bases outside the gene matches: 10. This CDR3 has 15 residues. The CDR3: CASSPRRLASDTQYF. CDR3 in DNA: TGTGCCAGCAGCCCCCGCCGACTAGCGAGCGATACGCAGTATTTT.

This clonotype has ten or more counts. The genes are TRBV27 and TRBJ1-6; D possibly corresponds to TRBD1 (5 bases). Trimming shortened V by 0 bases and J by 8 bases, and 17 bases separated the two germline ends. Germline V gives CDR1 MNHEY, CDR2 SMNVEV (reference sequence). This CDR3 is built from 17 residues. In nucleotides, the CDR3 is TGTGCCAGCAGTTTATCGGGGACCCTATATATCGATTCACCCCTCCACTTT. Translation: CASSLSGTLYIDSPLHF.

A few counts support this clonotype. The V gene is TRBV11-2, the J gene TRBJ2-3, with D perhaps matching TRBD1 (5 bases). Germline CDR1 SGHAT, CDR2 FQNNGV. This CDR3 region has 16 residues. V gave up 1 base and J gave up 2 bases, with 13 bases separating them. This chain's CDR3 is CASSLVPRTPTDTQYF. In DNA form, the CDR3 reads TGTGCCAGCAGCTTAGTTCCCAGGACACCCACAGATACGCAGTATTTT.

This clonotype was seen a few times. The chain is built from TRBV7-9 and TRBJ2-7; TRBD1 agrees at 7 bases. Trimming took 4 bases from V and 6 from J; bases not matched to a gene: 9. The germline V gene has CDR1 SEHNR and CDR2 FQNEAQ (reference sequence). This CDR3 is 14 amino acids long. The CDR3 DNA is TGTGCCAGCAGCTCGGTGGACAGGTCCGGCGAGCAGTACTTC. It yields the protein CASSSVDRSGEQYF.

This chain joins TRBV6-5 and TRBJ2-7, with 9 nucleotides matching TRBD1. V lost 6 bases and J lost 2; bases outside the gene matches: 2. The CDR3 sequence is 13 residues long. Germline values: CDR1 MNHEY, CDR2 SVGAGI. The DNA of the CDR3 is TGTGCCAGCAGGGGGACAGGGACCTACGAGCAGTACTTC. Amino acid sequence: CASRGTGTYEQYF.

There are many counts of this clonotype. The DNA for the CDR3 is TGTGCCACCAGTGAACCTCCAAACTATGGCTACACCTTC. It codes for CATSEPPNYGYTF. The V gene is TRBV24-1, the J gene TRBJ1-2, with D unresolved. The CDR3 has 13 amino acids. Per the germline V gene, CDR1 is KGHDR and CDR2 is SFDVKD. V was cut by 4 bases and J by 2 bases, with 7 bases left in between.

Many counts were recorded for this clonotype. The J gene is TRBJ1-3, the V gene TRBV6-5, with unresolved D. Germline V gives CDR1 MNHEY, CDR2 SVGAGI. The CDR3 has 14 residues. Trimming removed 6 bases at V and 0 bases at J, with 9 bases between. CDR3 nucleotides: TGTGCCAGCAGCGGACTGCACTCTGGAAACACCATATATTTT. Protein: CASSGLHSGNTIYF.

The V call is TRBV9, the J call TRBJ2-3; unclear D gene. From germline, CDR1 is SGDLS and CDR2 YYNGEE. Trimming left V 9 bases short and J 4 bases short, with 12 bases between. The CDR3 extends over 12 amino acids. The DNA for the CDR3 is TGTGCCACGGGCCGCGAGCCAGATACGCAGTATTTT. It encodes CATGREPDTQYF.

This clonotype was counted many times. The chain joins TRBV7-2 to TRBJ2-5; possibly TRBD1 or TRBD2 for D (6 bases each). The V gene's germline CDR1 is SGHTA and CDR2 FQGNSA. This CDR3 is 17 amino acids long. The V end lost 5 bases, the J end lost 1 base, and 20 bases lay between the germline ends. CDR3 region: CASSSSWGALPQETQYF. CDR3 bases: TGTGCCAGCAGCAGTAGTTGGGGGGCTTTACCCCAAGAGACCCAGTACTTC.

This CDR3 reads CASSLAARTLTPTQYF. CDR3 in DNA: TGCGCCAGCAGCTTGGCCGCCCGGACCCTAACACCCACGCAGTATTTT. V usage is TRBV5-1 and J usage is TRBJ2-3; D unresolved. Trimming removed 0 bases at V and 9 bases at J, with 20 bases between. The CDR3 runs 16 residues. Germline-derived CDR1 and CDR2 are SGHRS and YFSETQ.

Details on this clonotype: One base away lies a much larger clone, so this may be a sequencing read error. V gene TRBV5-1 combines with J gene TRBJ1-1; 7 positions match TRBD1. CDR3 length: 12 amino acids. Germline assignment: CDR1 SGHRS and CDR2 YFSETQ. CDR3: CASSNTGDFAIF. The CDR3 coding sequence is TGCGCCAGCAGCAACACAGGGGATTTTGCTATCTTT. Complete variable domain (other parts from reference TRBV5-1 and TRBJ1-1): KAGVTQTPRYLIKTRGQQVTLSCSPISGHRSVSWYQQTPGQGLQFLFEYFSETQRNKGNFPGRFSGRQFSNSRSEMNVSTLELGDSALYLCASSNTGDFAIFGQGTRLTVV.

This clonotype was seen a few times. V gene TRBV20-1 combines with J gene TRBJ1-1, with D unresolved. Per the germline V gene, CDR1 is DFQATT and CDR2 is SNEGSKA (reference sequence). V was clipped by 3 bases and J by 5 bases, with 13 bases between them. CDR3 size: 13 residues. CDR3 coding DNA: TGCAGTGCTAGGAGGCAGAGAGGGACTGAAGCTTTCTTT. Translated, it gives CSARRQRGTEAFF.

This clonotype has only a few counts. The gene calls are TRBV7-9 and TRBJ2-7; a possible D gene is TRBD2 (7 bases). Germline CDR1 reads SEHNR; CDR2 reads FQNEAQ (reference sequence). The CDR3 covers 14 residues. Trimming removed 7 bases at V and 6 bases at J, with 19 bases between. As DNA, the CDR3 is TGTGCCAGCACCCTCACGGGGGGCACGGGCGAGCAGTACTTC. Encoded protein: CASTLTGGTGEQYF.

This clonotype has just a few counts. The chain recombines TRBV6-1 with TRBJ2-7, with a tentative D call TRBD1 (5 bases). Trimming removed 7 bases at V and 3 bases at J, with 22 bases between. Germline V gene data show CDR1 as MNHNS and CDR2 as SASEGT. CDR3 size: 16 residues. CDR3 loop: CASNRLGQGFRYEQYF. CDR3 nucleotides: TGTGCCAGCAATCGTCTGGGCCAGGGTTTCCGCTACGAGCAGTACTTC.

The V call is TRBV29-1, the J call TRBJ1-2; D is unclear. Per germline, CDR1 SQVTM and CDR2 ANQGSEA. V was trimmed by 6 bases and J by 4 bases, leaving 9 bases between them. This CDR3 comprises 11 residues. The CDR3 region has the DNA TGCAGCGTAGCCCTGGGCTATGGCTACACCTTC. Residues: CSVALGYGYTF.